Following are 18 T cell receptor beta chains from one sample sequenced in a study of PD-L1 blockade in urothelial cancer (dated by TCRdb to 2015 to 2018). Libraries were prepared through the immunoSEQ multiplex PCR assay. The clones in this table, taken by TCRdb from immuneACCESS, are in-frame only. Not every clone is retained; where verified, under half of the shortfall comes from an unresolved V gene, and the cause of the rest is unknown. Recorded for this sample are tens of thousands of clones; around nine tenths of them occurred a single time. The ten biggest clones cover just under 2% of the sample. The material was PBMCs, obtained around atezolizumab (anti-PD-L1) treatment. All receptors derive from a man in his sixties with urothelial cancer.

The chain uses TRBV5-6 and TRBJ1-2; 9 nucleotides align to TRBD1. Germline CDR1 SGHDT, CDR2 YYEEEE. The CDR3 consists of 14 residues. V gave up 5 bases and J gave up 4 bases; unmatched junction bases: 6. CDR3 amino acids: CASRHPDRGYGYTF. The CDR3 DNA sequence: TGTGCCAGCAGGCACCCGGACAGGGGCTATGGCTACACCTTC.

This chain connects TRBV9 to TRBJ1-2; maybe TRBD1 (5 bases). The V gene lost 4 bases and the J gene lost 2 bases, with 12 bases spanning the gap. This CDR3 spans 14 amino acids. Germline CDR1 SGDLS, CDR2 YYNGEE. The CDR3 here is CASSSAGRNYGYTF. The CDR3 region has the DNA TGTGCCAGCAGCTCAGCAGGGAGGAACTATGGCTACACCTTC.

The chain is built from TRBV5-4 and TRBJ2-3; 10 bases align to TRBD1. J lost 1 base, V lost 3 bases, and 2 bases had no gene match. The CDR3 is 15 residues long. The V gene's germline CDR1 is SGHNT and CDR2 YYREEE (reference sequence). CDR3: CASSSGTGGTDTQYF. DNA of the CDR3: TGTGCCAGCAGCTCAGGGACAGGGGGCACAGATACGCAGTATTTT.

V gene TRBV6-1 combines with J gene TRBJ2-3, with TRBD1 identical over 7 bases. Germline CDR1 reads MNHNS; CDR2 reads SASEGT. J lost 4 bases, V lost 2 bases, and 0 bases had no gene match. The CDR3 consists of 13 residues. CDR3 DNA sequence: TGTGCCAGCAGTGAACAGGGGGCAGATACGCAGTATTTT. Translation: CASSEQGADTQYF.

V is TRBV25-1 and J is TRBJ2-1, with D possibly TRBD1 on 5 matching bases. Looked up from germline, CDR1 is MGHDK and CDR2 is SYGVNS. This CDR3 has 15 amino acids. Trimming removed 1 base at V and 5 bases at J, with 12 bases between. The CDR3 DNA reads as TGTGCCAGCAGTGAATGGGGCTACAAGGACAATGAGCAGTTCTTC. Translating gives CASSEWGYKDNEQFF.

The CDR3 protein is CASSDVPGGHDLATNEKLFF. The CDR3 coding sequence is TGTGCCAGCAGTGACGTGCCGGGGGGACACGACCTAGCAACTAATGAAAAACTGTTTTTT. The genes are TRBV6-4 and TRBJ1-4; a possible D gene is TRBD1 (6 bases). V lost 2 bases and J lost 0, with 22 bases in between. CDR1 is MRHNA, CDR2 SNTAGT, per germline. The CDR3 loop spans 20 amino acids.

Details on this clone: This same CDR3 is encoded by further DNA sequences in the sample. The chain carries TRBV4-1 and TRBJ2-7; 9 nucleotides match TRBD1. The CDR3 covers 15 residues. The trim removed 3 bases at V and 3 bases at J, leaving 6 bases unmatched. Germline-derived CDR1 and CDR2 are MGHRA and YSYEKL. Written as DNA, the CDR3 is TGCGCCAGCAGCCAGTTGCCGGGACAGGGCTACGAGCAGTACTTC. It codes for CASSQLPGQGYEQYF.

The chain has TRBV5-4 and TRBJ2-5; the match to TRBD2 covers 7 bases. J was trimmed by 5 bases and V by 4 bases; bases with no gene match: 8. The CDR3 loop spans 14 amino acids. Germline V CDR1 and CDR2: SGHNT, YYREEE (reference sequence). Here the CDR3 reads CASSPTRGSETQYF. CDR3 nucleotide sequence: TGTGCCAGCAGCCCCACCCGCGGGAGCGAGACCCAGTACTTC.

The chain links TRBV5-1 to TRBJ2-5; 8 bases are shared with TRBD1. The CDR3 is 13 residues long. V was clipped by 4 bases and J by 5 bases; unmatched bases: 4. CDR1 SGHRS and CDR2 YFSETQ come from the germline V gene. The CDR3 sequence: CASSPDRVETQYF. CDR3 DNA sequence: TGCGCCAGCAGCCCGGACAGGGTTGAGACCCAGTACTTC.

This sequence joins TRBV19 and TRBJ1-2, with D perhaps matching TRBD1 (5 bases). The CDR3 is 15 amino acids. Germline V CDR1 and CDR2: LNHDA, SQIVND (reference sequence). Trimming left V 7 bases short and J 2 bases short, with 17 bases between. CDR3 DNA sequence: TGTGCCAGTAAAAGACAGACAATCAGCAACTATGGCTACACCTTC. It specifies CASKRQTISNYGYTF.

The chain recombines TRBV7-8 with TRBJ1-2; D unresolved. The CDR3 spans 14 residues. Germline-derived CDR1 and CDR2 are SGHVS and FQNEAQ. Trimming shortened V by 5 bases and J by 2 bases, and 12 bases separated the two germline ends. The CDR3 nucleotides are TGTGCCAGCAGCCTCTCGTCAGTGAACTATGGCTACACCTTC. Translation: CASSLSSVNYGYTF.

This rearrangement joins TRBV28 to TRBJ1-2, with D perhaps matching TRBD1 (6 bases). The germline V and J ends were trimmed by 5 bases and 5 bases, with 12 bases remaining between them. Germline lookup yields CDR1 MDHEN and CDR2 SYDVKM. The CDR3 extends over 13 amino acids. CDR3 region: CASSEGGRYGYTF. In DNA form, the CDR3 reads TGTGCCAGCAGTGAGGGGGGGAGGTATGGCTACACCTTC.

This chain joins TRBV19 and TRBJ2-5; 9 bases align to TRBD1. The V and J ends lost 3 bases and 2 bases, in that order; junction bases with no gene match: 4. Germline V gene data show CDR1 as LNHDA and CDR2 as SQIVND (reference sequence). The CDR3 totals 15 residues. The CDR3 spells CASSIGQGWQETQYF. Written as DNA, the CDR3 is TGTGCCAGTAGTATCGGACAGGGGTGGCAAGAGACCCAGTACTTC.

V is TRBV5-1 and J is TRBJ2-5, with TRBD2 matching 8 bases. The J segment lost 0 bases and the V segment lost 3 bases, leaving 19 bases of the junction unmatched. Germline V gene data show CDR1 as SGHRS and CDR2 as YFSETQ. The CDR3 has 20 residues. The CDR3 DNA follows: TGCGCCAGCAGCTGGGAAGCTCAGAGGCGGGTTAGCGGGGACCAAGAGACCCAGTACTTC. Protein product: CASSWEAQRRVSGDQETQYF.

CDR3 residues: CASSWGVTKNTGELFF. In DNA form, the CDR3 reads TGCGCCAGCAGCTGGGGGGTAACAAAAAACACCGGGGAGCTGTTTTTT. V usage is TRBV5-1 and J usage is TRBJ2-2; TRBD2 might be the D (6 bases). Germline values: CDR1 SGHRS, CDR2 YFSETQ. The CDR3 loop spans 16 amino acids. V shed 3 bases and J shed 2 bases, with 14 bases lying between them. Looking up the rest from reference TRBV5-1 and TRBJ2-2 gives the full variable domain: KAGVTQTPRYLIKTRGQQVTLSCSPISGHRSVSWYQQTPGQGLQFLFEYFSETQRNKGNFPGRFSGRQFSNSRSEMNVSTLELGDSALYLCASSWGVTKNTGELFFGEGSRLTVL.

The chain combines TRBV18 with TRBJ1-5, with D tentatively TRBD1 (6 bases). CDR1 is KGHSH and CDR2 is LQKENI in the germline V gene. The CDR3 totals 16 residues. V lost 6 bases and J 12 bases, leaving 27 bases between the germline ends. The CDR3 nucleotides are TGTGCCAGCTCTCACGGGACAATTGGGAGCGTAGGTCGCCAGCATTTT. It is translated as CASSHGTIGSVGRQHF.

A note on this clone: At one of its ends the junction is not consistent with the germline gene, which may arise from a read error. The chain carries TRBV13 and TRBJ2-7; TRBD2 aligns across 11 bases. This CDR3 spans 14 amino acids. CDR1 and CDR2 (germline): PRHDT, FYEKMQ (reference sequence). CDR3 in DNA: TGTGCCAGCAGTTTAGCGGGAGGGCCTAACGAGCAGTACTTC. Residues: CASSLAGGPNEQYF.

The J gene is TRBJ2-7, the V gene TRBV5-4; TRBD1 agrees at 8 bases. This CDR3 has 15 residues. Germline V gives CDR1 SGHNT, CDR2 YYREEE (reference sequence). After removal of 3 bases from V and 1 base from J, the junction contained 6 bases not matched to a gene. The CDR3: CASSSGTGFSYEQYF. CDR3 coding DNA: TGTGCCAGCAGCTCCGGGACAGGCTTTTCCTACGAGCAGTACTTC. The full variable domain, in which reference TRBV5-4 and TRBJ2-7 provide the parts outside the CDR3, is ETGVTQSPTHLIKTRGQQVTLRCSSQSGHNTVSWYQQALGQGPQFIFQYYREEENGRGNFPPRFSGLQFPNYSSELNVNALELDDSALYLCASSSGTGFSYEQYFGPGTRLTVT.